A single sample gave rise to the 13 T cell receptor beta chains below, sequenced in a study of radiotherapy plus CTLA-4 blockade in lung cancer. Data came from immunoSEQ multiplex PCR; TCRdb stores just in-frame clones and leaves some out. The sample shows approximately 40,000 clones, 86% of them seen only once. The input for sequencing was peripheral blood, taken from a patient treated with radiotherapy plus ipilimumab. The receptors stem from a human donor with non-small cell lung cancer whose response to radiotherapy plus ipilimumab could not be evaluated.

V usage is TRBV7-9 and J usage is TRBJ2-1, with 8 bases identical to TRBD2. The germline V gene has CDR1 SEHNR and CDR2 FQNEAQ (reference sequence). With 5 bases clipped from V and 0 bases from J, the junction kept 3 bases outside the gene matches. The CDR3 consists of 15 residues. CDR3 region: CASSRLASSYNEQFF. CDR3 sequence (DNA): TGTGCCAGCAGCCGACTAGCGAGCTCCTACAATGAGCAGTTCTTC.

The chain carries TRBV5-1 and TRBJ2-3, with 7 bases identical to TRBD2. The CDR3 has 16 residues. The V and J ends lost 1 base and 0 bases, in that order; junction bases with no gene match: 5. Germline V gene data show CDR1 as SGHRS and CDR2 as YFSETQ. The CDR3 is CASSLFGGTSTDTQYF. The CDR3 DNA reads TGCGCCAGCAGCTTGTTCGGGGGGACCAGCACAGATACGCAGTATTTT. The full variable domain, rest sourced from reference TRBV5-1 and TRBJ2-3, is KAGVTQTPRYLIKTRGQQVTLSCSPISGHRSVSWYQQTPGQGLQFLFEYFSETQRNKGNFPGRFSGRQFSNSRSEMNVSTLELGDSALYLCASSLFGGTSTDTQYFGPGTRLTVL.

The chain employs TRBV7-9 and TRBJ2-1, with TRBD2 identical over 7 bases. Germline trimming cut 5 bases from V and 2 bases from J; bases unmatched to any gene: 6. Germline V gene data show CDR1 as SEHNR and CDR2 as FQNEAQ (reference sequence). The length of the CDR3 is 15 residues. CDR3 sequence: CASSVGEGPYNEQFF. For the CDR3, the DNA is TGTGCCAGCAGCGTTGGGGAGGGCCCCTACAATGAGCAGTTCTTC. Combining the CDR3 with reference TRBV7-9 and TRBJ2-1 gives the whole variable domain DTGVSQNPRHKITKRGQNVTFRCDPISEHNRLYWYRQTLGQGPEFLTYFQNEAQLEKSRLLSDRFSAERPKGSFSTLEIQRTEQGDSAMYLCASSVGEGPYNEQFFGPGTRLTVL.

V is TRBV5-5 and J is TRBJ2-4; D is perhaps TRBD2 (6 bases). V dropped 4 bases and J dropped 9 bases, with 20 bases sitting between them. CDR3 size: 15 residues. The germline gives CDR1 SGHKS, CDR2 YYEKEE (reference sequence). CDR3: CASSDPAGPLSIQYF. The CDR3 DNA sequence: TGTGCCAGCAGCGACCCCGCGGGGCCTCTGTCCATTCAGTACTTC.

The genes are TRBV7-9 and TRBJ1-1; possible D gene TRBD1, 6 bases. The CDR3 is 13 amino acids. Looked up from germline, CDR1 is SEHNR and CDR2 is FQNEAQ (reference sequence). V was clipped by 3 bases and J by 4 bases, with 9 bases between them. In DNA form, the CDR3 reads TGTGCCAGCAGCTTGGCGACAGGCACTGAAGCTTTCTTT. It is translated as CASSLATGTEAFF.

J is TRBJ2-3 and V is TRBV18, with TRBD2 matching 9 bases. J was trimmed by 2 bases and V by 3 bases; bases with no gene match: 6. Germline V CDR1 and CDR2: KGHSH, LQKENI. The CDR3 sequence is 16 residues long. The CDR3 sequence: CASSPGRGGPTDTQYF. The CDR3 nucleotides are TGTGCCAGCTCACCCGGGCGGGGGGGCCCCACAGATACGCAGTATTTT.

The rearrangement links TRBV7-9 to TRBJ2-5; 7 nucleotides line up with TRBD1. CDR3 size: 16 residues. Germline V CDR1 and CDR2: SEHNR, FQNEAQ (reference sequence). V was pared by 5 bases and J by 1 base, with 10 bases of the junction left unmatched. The CDR3 bases are TGTGCCAGCAGCCCAAGGGCAGGGGGTATCCAAGAGACCCAGTACTTC. Translated: CASSPRAGGIQETQYF. The full variable domain, completed using reference TRBV7-9 and TRBJ2-5, is DTGVSQNPRHKITKRGQNVTFRCDPISEHNRLYWYRQTLGQGPEFLTYFQNEAQLEKSRLLSDRFSAERPKGSFSTLEIQRTEQGDSAMYLCASSPRAGGIQETQYFGPGTRLLVL.

V usage is TRBV6-1 and J usage is TRBJ1-1, with D uncertain. Germline CDR1 reads MNHNS; CDR2 reads SASEGT. The CDR3 totals 11 residues. V gave up 9 bases and J gave up 6 bases, with 11 bases separating them. Here the CDR3 DNA reads TGTGCCAGTACTAGGGTAGCTGAAGCTTTCTTT. Its protein is CASTRVAEAFF.

The chain recombines TRBV13 with TRBJ2-2; 8 bases match TRBD2. Losses at the gene ends were 5 bases for V and 4 bases for J; bases not matched to a gene: 6. CDR1 is PRHDT, CDR2 FYEKMQ, per germline (reference sequence). CDR3 size: 15 residues. The DNA of the CDR3 is TGTGCCAGCAGCCCCAGGACTAGCCCCACCGGGGAGCTGTTTTTT. The encoded protein is CASSPRTSPTGELFF.

The gene calls are TRBV28 and TRBJ1-5; D perhaps matches TRBD1 (5 bases). Trimming pared 1 base from V and 2 bases from J, leaving 6 bases between. Germline loops: CDR1 MDHEN, CDR2 SYDVKM. The CDR3 loop spans 14 amino acids. The CDR3 bases are TGTGCCAGCAGTTTATCGGGGGGCAATCAGCCCCAGCATTTT. Translation: CASSLSGGNQPQHF.

V and J are TRBV28 and TRBJ2-7, with 9 bases lining up with TRBD1. The CDR3 spans 15 residues. Trimming cost V 4 bases and J 5 bases; bases outside gene matches: 9. Germline V gene sequence: CDR1 MDHEN, CDR2 SYDVKM. The CDR3 spells CASSSPGQGRDEQYF. CDR3 DNA sequence: TGTGCCAGCAGTTCCCCGGGACAGGGAAGGGACGAGCAGTACTTC.

The V call is TRBV15, the J call TRBJ2-7; 7 nucleotides align to TRBD1. The CDR3 covers 15 residues. CDR1 and CDR2 from the germline V gene are LNHNV and YYDKDF (reference sequence). V lost 1 base, J lost 3 bases, and 6 bases stayed unmatched. CDR3 region: CATSRVDGTDYEQYF. Here the CDR3 DNA reads TGTGCCACCAGCAGAGTCGACGGGACAGACTACGAGCAGTACTTC. The full variable domain, completed using reference TRBV15 and TRBJ2-7, is DAMVIQNPRYQVTQFGKPVTLSCSQTLNHNVMYWYQQKSSQAPKLLFHYYDKDFNNEADTPDNFQSRRPNTSFCFLDIRSPGLGDTAMYLCATSRVDGTDYEQYFGPGTRLTVT.

The chain employs TRBV27 and TRBJ2-3; perhaps TRBD1 as D (6 bases). Looked up from germline, CDR1 is MNHEY and CDR2 is SMNVEV (reference sequence). This CDR3 has 14 amino acids. Trimming took off 3 bases at V and 9 bases at J, with 16 bases between the two ends. CDR3 DNA sequence: TGTGCCAGCAGTTTGTGGGACAATAGTAGGACGCAGTATTTT. Translated: CASSLWDNSRTQYF.